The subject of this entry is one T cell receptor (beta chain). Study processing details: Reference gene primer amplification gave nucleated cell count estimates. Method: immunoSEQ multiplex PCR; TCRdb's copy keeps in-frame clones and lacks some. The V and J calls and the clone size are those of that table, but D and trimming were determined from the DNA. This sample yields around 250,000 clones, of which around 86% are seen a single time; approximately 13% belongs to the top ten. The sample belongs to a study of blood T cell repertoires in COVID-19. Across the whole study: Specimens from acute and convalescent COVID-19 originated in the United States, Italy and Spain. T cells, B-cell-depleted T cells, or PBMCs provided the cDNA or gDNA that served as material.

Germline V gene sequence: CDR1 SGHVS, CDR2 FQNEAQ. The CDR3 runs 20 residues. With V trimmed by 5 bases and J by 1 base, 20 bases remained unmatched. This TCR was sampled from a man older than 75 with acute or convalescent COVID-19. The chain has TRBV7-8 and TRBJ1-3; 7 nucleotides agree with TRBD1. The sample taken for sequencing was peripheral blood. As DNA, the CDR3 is TGTGCCAGCAGCCGCCTACCCACAGGGGCCTTGATCCAATCTGGAAACACCATATATTTT. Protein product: CASSRLPTGALIQSGNTIYF.